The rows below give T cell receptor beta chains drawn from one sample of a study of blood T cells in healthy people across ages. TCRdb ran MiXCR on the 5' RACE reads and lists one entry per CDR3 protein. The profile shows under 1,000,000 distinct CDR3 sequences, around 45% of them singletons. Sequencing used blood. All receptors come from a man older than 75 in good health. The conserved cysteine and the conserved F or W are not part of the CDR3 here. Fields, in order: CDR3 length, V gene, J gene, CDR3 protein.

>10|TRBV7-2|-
ASIQGSYEQY
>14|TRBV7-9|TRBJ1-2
ASSFPTGGDIYGYT
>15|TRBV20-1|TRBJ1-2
SAETGTGGPGNYGYT
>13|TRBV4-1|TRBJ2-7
ASSQAWGQAYEQY
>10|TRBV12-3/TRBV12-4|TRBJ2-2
ASLGGTGELF
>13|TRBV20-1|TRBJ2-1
SARDRAGVRDEQF
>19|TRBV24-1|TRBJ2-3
ATSAPLRSRTSGSFTDTQY
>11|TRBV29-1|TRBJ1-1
SVARTLNTEAF
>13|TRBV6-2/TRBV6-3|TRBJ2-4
ASSALRTVENIQY
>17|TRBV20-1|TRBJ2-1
SARPSGFGAESSYNEQF
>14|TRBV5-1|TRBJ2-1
ASSLAGAGEISTQF
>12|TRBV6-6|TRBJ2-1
ASSSAGGGHEQF
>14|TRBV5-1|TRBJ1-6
ASSLGQPNYNSPLH
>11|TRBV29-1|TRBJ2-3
SVDEGLTDTQY
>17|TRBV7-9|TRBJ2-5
ASSPRGFLDRQSGDEQY
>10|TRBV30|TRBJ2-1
AWSPGHNERF
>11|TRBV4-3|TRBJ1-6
ASSQGRNSPLH
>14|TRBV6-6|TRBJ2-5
ASSSHQSWEGGEQY
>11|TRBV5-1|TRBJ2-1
ASSGGQGNEQF
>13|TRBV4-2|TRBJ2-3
VSSQEAISTDTQY
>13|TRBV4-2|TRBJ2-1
ASRPIAGDGYEQF
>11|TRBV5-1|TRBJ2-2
ASSLVESGELF
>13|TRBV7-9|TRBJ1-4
ASSQTGQLNEKLF
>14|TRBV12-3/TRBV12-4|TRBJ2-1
ASSLGPGSSYNEQF
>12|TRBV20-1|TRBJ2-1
SALSRGWYNEQF
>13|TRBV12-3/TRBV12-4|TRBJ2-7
ASSSIPLAGGEQY
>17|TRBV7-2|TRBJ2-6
ASSFTGTGGRSGANVLT
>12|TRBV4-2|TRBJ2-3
ASSQVIGTDTQY
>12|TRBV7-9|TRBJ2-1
ASSFKLALHEQF
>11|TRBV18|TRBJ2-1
ASSPEGPGEQF
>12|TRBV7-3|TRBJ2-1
ASSPSGRSSEQF
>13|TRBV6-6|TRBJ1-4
ASSQTGARGEKLF
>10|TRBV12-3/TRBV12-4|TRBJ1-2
ASSSQVGGCT
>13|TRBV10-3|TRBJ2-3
ATPELAQSTDTQY
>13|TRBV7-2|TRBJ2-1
ASSPGLGGYNEQF
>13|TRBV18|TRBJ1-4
ASSPGTGRYEKLF
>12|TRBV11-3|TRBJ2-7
ASSLGGQGYAQY
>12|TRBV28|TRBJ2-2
ASNLIMNTGELF
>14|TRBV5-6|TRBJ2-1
ASSFPRAGAGDEQF
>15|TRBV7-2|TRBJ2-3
ASSLFWDRVITDTQY
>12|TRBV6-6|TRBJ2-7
ASSYQGRPREQY
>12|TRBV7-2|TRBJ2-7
ASSTHGGSYEQY
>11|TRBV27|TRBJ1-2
ASSSPSMGGYT
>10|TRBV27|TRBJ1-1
ASFGGITEAF
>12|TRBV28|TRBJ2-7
ASSATGTREEQY